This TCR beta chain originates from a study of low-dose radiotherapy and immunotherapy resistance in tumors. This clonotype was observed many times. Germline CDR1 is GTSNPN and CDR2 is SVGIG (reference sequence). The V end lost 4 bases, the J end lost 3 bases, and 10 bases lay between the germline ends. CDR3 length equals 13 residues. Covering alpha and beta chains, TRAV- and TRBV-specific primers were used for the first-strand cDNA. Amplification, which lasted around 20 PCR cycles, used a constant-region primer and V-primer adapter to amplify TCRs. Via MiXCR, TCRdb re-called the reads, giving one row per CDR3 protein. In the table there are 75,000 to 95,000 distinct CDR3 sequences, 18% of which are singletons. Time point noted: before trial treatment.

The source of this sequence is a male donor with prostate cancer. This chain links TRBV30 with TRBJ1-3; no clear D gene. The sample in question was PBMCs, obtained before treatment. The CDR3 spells CAWTANFGNTIYF. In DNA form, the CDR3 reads TGTGCCTGGACAGCCAACTTTGGAAACACCATATATTTT. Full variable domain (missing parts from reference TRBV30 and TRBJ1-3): SQTIHQWPATLVQPVGSPLSLECTVEGTSNPNLYWYRQAAGRGLQLLFYSVGIGQISSEVPQNLSASRPQDRQFILSSKKLLLSDSGFYLCAWTANFGNTIYFGEGSWLTVV.